The 9 T cell receptor beta chains given below trace back to one sample, sequenced in a study of blood T cell repertoires in COVID-19. Measured with immunoSEQ multiplex PCR; TCRdb has only the in-frame clones, and not every one. The sample holds approximately 260,000 clones; about 80% are singletons and the top ten take around 9.9%. The material sequenced was peripheral blood. These receptors came from a woman older than 75 with acute or convalescent COVID-19.

V and J are TRBV30 and TRBJ1-2; a possible D gene is TRBD1 (6 bases). Germline values: CDR1 GTSNPN, CDR2 SVGIG (reference sequence). V was pared by 4 bases and J by 7 bases, with 22 bases between. The CDR3 runs 15 residues. The CDR3: CAWKKMGRGPAGYTF. The CDR3 coding sequence is TGTGCCTGGAAGAAAATGGGCAGGGGTCCCGCTGGCTACACCTTC.

This clone was counted a single time. V is TRBV7-9 and J is TRBJ1-6; 9 bases are a match to TRBD1. Germline V lookup: CDR1 SEHNR, CDR2 FQNEAQ (reference sequence). This CDR3 is 16 amino acids long. The trim removed 1 base at V and 6 bases at J, leaving 4 bases unmatched. CDR3 in amino acids: CASSLEDRGANSPLHF. Written as DNA, the CDR3 is TGTGCCAGCAGCTTAGAGGACAGGGGAGCTAATTCACCCCTCCACTTT.

This chain uses TRBV5-8 with TRBJ2-1, with no clear D. The V and J ends lost 0 bases and 0 bases respectively, with 7 bases between them. CDR3 size: 15 residues. The germline V gene encodes CDR1 SGHTS and CDR2 YDEGEE. CDR3 DNA: TGTGCCAGCAGCTTGGGGGCAGTCTCCTACAATGAGCAGTTCTTC. It yields the protein CASSLGAVSYNEQFF.

The chain is built from TRBV18 and TRBJ1-1; 9 bases line up with TRBD1. The V and J ends lost 3 bases and 2 bases, in that order; junction bases with no gene match: 10. There are 17 residues in the CDR3. CDR1 and CDR2 (germline): KGHSH, LQKENI. CDR3 nucleotides: TGTGCCAGCTCACCGGGACAGGGTTGGAGTAGAAACACTGAAGCTTTCTTT. Amino acids: CASSPGQGWSRNTEAFF. Based on the CDR3 plus reference TRBV18 and TRBJ1-1, the full variable domain is NAGVMQNPRHLVRRRGQEARLRCSPMKGHSHVYWYRQLPEEGLKFMVYLQKENIIDESGMPKERFSAEFPKEGPSILRIQQVVRGDSAAYFCASSPGQGWSRNTEAFFGQGTRLTVV.

As DNA, the CDR3 is TGTGCCAGCAGTTTATTTGCGTCTATAGCCAAAAACATTCAGTACTTC. Amino acid sequence: CASSLFASIAKNIQYF. The V gene is TRBV27, the J gene TRBJ2-4, with no clear D. Trimming removed 1 base from V and 0 bases from J, with 10 bases in between. CDR3 length: 16 amino acids. CDR1 and CDR2 (germline): MNHEY, SMNVEV (reference sequence).

The V call is TRBV7-9, the J call TRBJ1-4, with a possible D match to TRBD1 (6 bases). V dropped 5 bases and J dropped 6 bases, with 16 bases sitting between them. The CDR3 is 15 residues long. Germline V CDR1 and CDR2: SEHNR, FQNEAQ (reference sequence). The DNA for the CDR3 is TGTGCCAGCAGCCTTACAGGGTTGAGCGATGAAAAACTGTTTTTT. Its protein is CASSLTGLSDEKLFF.

This clone was detected only a few times. The V and J genes are TRBV5-4 and TRBJ1-1; no firm D call. CDR3 size: 14 residues. Trimming took off 0 bases at V and 0 bases at J, with 6 bases between the two ends. CDR1 SGHNT and CDR2 YYREEE come from the germline V gene (reference sequence). The CDR3 loop is CASSLANMNTEAFF. CDR3 nucleotides: TGTGCCAGCAGCTTGGCAAACATGAACACTGAAGCTTTCTTT.

The J gene is TRBJ2-6, the V gene TRBV3-1 (or the pseudogene TRBV3-2); 8 bases match TRBD2. Germline CDR1 is LGHDT and CDR2 is YNNKEL (reference sequence). V was pared by 4 bases and J by 1 base, with 3 bases of the junction left unmatched. CDR3 length: 16 residues. CDR3: CASSLSGGSGANVLTF. The CDR3 DNA follows: TGTGCCAGCAGCCTCTCGGGGGGGTCTGGGGCCAACGTCCTGACTTTC.

This chain connects TRBV20-1 to TRBJ1-2; 7 positions agree with TRBD1. Germline V lookup: CDR1 DFQATT, CDR2 SNEGSKA (reference sequence). This CDR3 is built from 14 residues. V lost 3 bases and J lost 3; bases outside the gene matches: 7. CDR3 protein: CSASKGANDYGYTF. The CDR3 coding sequence is TGCAGTGCTAGTAAGGGGGCAAACGACTATGGCTACACCTTC.